The 19 T cell receptor beta chains listed next were all sequenced from one sample in a study of fetal regulatory T cell absence and autoimmunity. Here immunoSEQ multiplex PCR was the method, and the copy in TCRdb shows in-frame clones only, minus some. Of about 95,000 clones in the sample, approximately 79% were seen once. The sequenced sample consisted of pancreas tissue. Receptors were obtained from a male donor with IPEX syndrome.

The chain is built from TRBV7-8 and TRBJ2-1; tentatively, D is TRBD1 (6 bases). The CDR3 runs to 14 residues. Trimming removed 4 bases from V and 3 bases from J, with 10 bases in between. Per germline, CDR1 SGHVS and CDR2 FQNEAQ. CDR3 protein: CASSSGHNYNEQFF. The CDR3 DNA follows: TGTGCCAGCAGCTCGGGACACAACTACAATGAGCAGTTCTTC.

The chain joins TRBV7-9 to TRBJ1-4; 7 nucleotides agree with TRBD1. V lost 5 bases and J lost 5; bases outside the gene matches: 8. This CDR3 has 15 residues. The germline gives CDR1 SEHNR, CDR2 FQNEAQ (reference sequence). For the CDR3, the DNA is TGTGCCAGCAGCCCCCCGACAGGGCCCAATGAAAAACTGTTTTTT. It is translated as CASSPPTGPNEKLFF.

The chain employs TRBV6-1 and TRBJ1-3; 11 bases fit TRBD1. The CDR3 runs 17 residues. J lost 0 bases, V lost 4 bases, and 5 bases had no gene match. Germline CDR1 is MNHNS and CDR2 is SASEGT. The DNA for the CDR3 is TGTGCCAGCAGTGGGACCGGGACAGGGGGCTCTGGAAACACCATATATTTT. As protein: CASSGTGTGGSGNTIYF.

The chain has TRBV19 and TRBJ2-7; 11 nucleotides match TRBD2. V shed 4 bases and J 3 bases; nucleotides not matched to a gene: 8. This CDR3 region has 16 residues. Germline-derived CDR1 and CDR2 are LNHDA and SQIVND (reference sequence). The CDR3 protein is CASSTRLAGPLYEQYF. The CDR3 DNA follows: TGTGCCAGTAGTACCCGACTAGCGGGGCCACTCTACGAGCAGTACTTC.

The table lists this clone with a count of one. The rearrangement uses TRBV27 and TRBJ2-1; D gene uncertain. There are 12 residues in the CDR3. CDR1 and CDR2 (germline): MNHEY, SMNVEV (reference sequence). The V end was cut by 4 bases, the J end by 8 bases, with 9 bases between. DNA of the CDR3: TGTGCCAGCAGTTCCCGAAGGGATGAGCAGTTCTTC. Translating gives CASSSRRDEQFF.

This clone was counted only a few times. This CDR3 reads CASSRDIILYGYTF. CDR3 in DNA: TGTGCCAGCAGTCGGGACATAATCCTCTATGGCTACACCTTC. The V call is TRBV6-5, the J call TRBJ1-2, with a weak D call TRBD1 (6 bases). The CDR3 is made up of 14 amino acids. V lost 5 bases and J 4 bases, leaving 14 bases between the germline ends. CDR1 MNHEY and CDR2 SVGAGI come from the germline V gene.

The rearrangement uses TRBV4-2 and TRBJ2-3, with 8 bases fitting TRBD2. Germline V gene lookup returns CDR1 LGHNA and CDR2 YNFKEQ. With 1 base clipped from V and 1 base from J, the junction kept 4 bases outside the gene matches. The CDR3 is made up of 16 amino acids. DNA for the CDR3: TGTGCCAGCAGCCAAGGGCTAGCGGGTGGCACAGATACGCAGTATTTT. This translates into CASSQGLAGGTDTQYF.

The chain combines TRBV5-6 with TRBJ2-7; a possible D gene is TRBD2 (6 bases). The CDR3 is made up of 15 amino acids. V lost 4 bases and J lost 0, with 14 bases in between. The germline V gene encodes CDR1 SGHDT and CDR2 YYEEEE. The CDR3 spells CASSEPGLLSYEQYF. In DNA, the CDR3 is TGTGCCAGCAGCGAACCGGGACTGCTCTCCTACGAGCAGTACTTC. The full variable domain, completed using reference TRBV5-6 and TRBJ2-7, is DAGVTQSPTHLIKTRGQQVTLRCSPKSGHDTVSWYQQALGQGPQFIFQYYEEEERQRGNFPDRFSGHQFPNYSSELNVNALLLGDSALYLCASSEPGLLSYEQYFGPGTRLTVT.

This clone appeared a few times. This sequence joins TRBV10-1 and TRBJ2-7; D possibly corresponds to TRBD1 (6 bases). CDR1 is WNHNN and CDR2 is SYGVQD in the germline V gene (reference sequence). The CDR3 contains 14 residues. V lost 2 bases, J lost 0 bases, and 8 bases lay in between. The CDR3 protein is CASSERGHSYEQYF. The DNA for the CDR3 is TGCGCCAGCAGTGAGCGGGGACACTCCTACGAGCAGTACTTC.

This clone has only a few counts. The chain has TRBV27 and TRBJ2-7; D not certain. The CDR3 is made up of 13 amino acids. Deletions cut 5 bases from V and 0 bases from J, with 8 bases between. CDR1 is MNHEY and CDR2 is SMNVEV in the germline V gene (reference sequence). In DNA form, the CDR3 reads TGTGCCAGCAGTAGAATGGGCTCCTACGAGCAGTACTTC. Protein product: CASSRMGSYEQYF.

The rearrangement uses TRBV27 and TRBJ2-3, with D unclear. The CDR3 runs 15 residues. Trimming left V 3 bases short and J 2 bases short, with 12 bases between. CDR1 MNHEY and CDR2 SMNVEV come from the germline V gene (reference sequence). CDR3 coding DNA: TGTGCCAGCAGTTTTTATGCCGGCAACACAGATACGCAGTATTTT. Amino acid sequence: CASSFYAGNTDTQYF.

The gene calls are TRBV2 and TRBJ2-1; 8 nucleotides align to TRBD1. The V segment lost 6 bases and the J segment 0 bases; nucleotides outside the gene matches: 10. The germline V gene encodes CDR1 SNHLY and CDR2 FYNNEI. The CDR3 has 17 residues. CDR3 in DNA: TGTGCCAGCAGCCTACTACAGGGGGTCAGCTCCTACAATGAGCAGTTCTTC. This codes for CASSLLQGVSSYNEQFF. Full variable domain (rest looked up from reference TRBV2 and TRBJ2-1): EPEVTQTPSHQVTQMGQEVILRCVPISNHLYFYWYRQILGQKVEFLVSFYNNEISEKSEIFDDQFSVERPDGSNFTLKIRSTKLEDSAMYFCASSLLQGVSSYNEQFFGPGTRLTVL.

The CDR3 nucleotides read TGTGCCAGCAGTCCGACTAGCGGAGATTACAATGAGCAGTTCTTC. Protein: CASSPTSGDYNEQFF. The chain carries TRBV7-6 and TRBJ2-1, with 9 positions matching TRBD2. Losses at the gene ends were 6 bases for V and 4 bases for J; bases not matched to a gene: 7. The germline V gene encodes CDR1 SGHVS and CDR2 FNYEAQ. CDR3 size: 15 residues.

This clone occurred a few times. This chain links TRBV11-2 with TRBJ2-7, with TRBD2 matching 11 bases. V was clipped by 2 bases and J by 3 bases; unmatched bases: 3. This CDR3 comprises 15 residues. Germline-derived CDR1 and CDR2 are SGHAT and FQNNGV. This chain's CDR3 is CASSLLAGGYYEQYF. The CDR3 coding sequence is TGTGCCAGCAGCTTACTAGCGGGGGGCTACTACGAGCAGTACTTC. Drawing the rest from reference TRBV11-2 and TRBJ2-7, the complete variable domain is EAGVAQSPRYKIIEKRQSVAFWCNPISGHATLYWYQQILGQGPKLLIQFQNNGVVDDSQLPKDRFSAERLKGVDSTLKIQPAKLEDSAVYLCASSLLAGGYYEQYFGPGTRLTVT.

The V and J genes are TRBV18 and TRBJ2-1; TRBD2 agrees at 7 bases. Germline trimming cut 3 bases from V and 4 bases from J; bases unmatched to any gene: 0. Germline loops: CDR1 KGHSH, CDR2 LQKENI. The CDR3 is made up of 13 amino acids. The CDR3 nucleotides read TGTGCCAGCTCACCGGGGGGGTACAATGAGCAGTTCTTC. Amino acid sequence: CASSPGGYNEQFF.

The chain uses TRBV4-1 and TRBJ2-1; D gene uncertain. The ends were cut back, 1 base at V and 3 bases at J, with 19 bases in the middle. The CDR3 has 18 amino acids. CDR1 and CDR2 (germline): MGHRA, YSYEKL. DNA of the CDR3: TGCGCCAGCAGCCAAGTTCTCCGTTTTGCCCTAGACTACAATGAGCAGTTCTTC. Amino acid sequence: CASSQVLRFALDYNEQFF.

The rearrangement uses TRBV5-4 and TRBJ2-1; 10 bases match TRBD1. CDR1 and CDR2 from the germline V gene are SGHNT and YYREEE (reference sequence). The V segment lost 4 bases and the J segment 5 bases; nucleotides outside the gene matches: 6. The CDR3 totals 15 residues. The CDR3 sequence is CASSIPGTGDNEQFF. The DNA for the CDR3 is TGTGCCAGCAGCATACCCGGGACAGGGGACAATGAGCAGTTCTTC.

J is TRBJ2-7 and V is TRBV6-5, with D possibly TRBD2 on 6 matching bases. Trimming removed 0 bases at V and 6 bases at J, with 6 bases between. Germline V gene sequence: CDR1 MNHEY, CDR2 SVGAGI. The CDR3 is 12 residues long. DNA for the CDR3: TGTGCCAGCAGTTACTCGACTAGCGAGCAGTACTTC. This gives the protein CASSYSTSEQYF.

This clone was recorded a few times. The chain couples TRBV23-1 to TRBJ1-5, with TRBD1 matching 8 bases. TRBV23-1 is an ORF, with its function uncertain. V trimming: 3 bases; J trimming: 0 bases; junction bases outside the gene matches: 1. The CDR3 covers 15 residues. The CDR3, as DNA: TGCGCCAGCAGTCACAGGGGGCATAGCAATCAGCCCCAGCATTTT. Translated: CASSHRGHSNQPQHF.